This section outlines one T cell receptor (beta chain) sequence together with its context. Its antigen is still unknown. The entry originates in a study of brain T cells in children with intractable seizures. Study-level results: Viral specificity was inferred only from CDR3 similarity; HCMV serostatus was unknown.

This CDR3 comprises 16 residues. Trimming pared 0 bases from V and 2 bases from J, leaving 15 bases between. Germline V gives CDR1 SGHNT, CDR2 YYREEE (reference sequence). Surgery cases with the highest brain T cell transcript signatures were chosen for sequencing. Repertoires were generated with immunoSEQ multiplex PCR, while TCRdb's copy carries only in-frame clones and drops some. Of tens of thousands of clones in the sample, approximately 92% were seen once. The gene calls are TRBV5-4 and TRBJ2-7; D is ambiguous. The source of this sequence is a girl aged 2-10 years with tuberous sclerosis and intractable seizures. Sequences were derived from peripheral blood, sampled at surgery. The CDR3 DNA reads TGTGCCAGCAGCTTGGACAGTTGCCCCTCGCCCTACGAGCAGTACGTC. This translates into CASSLDSCPSPYEQYV.